The 14 T cell receptor beta chains below come from one sample, sequenced in a study of tumor-infiltrating lymphocytes in primary liver carcinoma. TCR beta cDNA was prepared out of roughly 0.45 ug total RNA by means of a constant-region primer. Generation of the TCR beta libraries relied on three nested multiplex PCR rounds using slightly modified ARM-PCR. PCR rounds one and two used TRBV1-TRBV30 forward primers with a C-beta reverse primer for 10 cycles each. TCRdb ran MiXCR on the multiplex PCR reads and lists one entry per CDR3 protein. The profile shows hundreds of thousands of distinct CDR3 sequences, 45% to 70% of them singletons. Extraction also yielded germline DNA, while blood RNA was obtained from unsorted whole blood. The source material was peripheral blood. Receptors originate from a woman in her thirties with primary liver carcinoma and hepatitis B virus infection.

Turning to this clonotype: A much larger clone sits a single nucleotide away, making a read error possible. The conserved closing phenylalanine or tryptophan is absent in this CDR3, likely reflecting a read error. The chain employs TRBV6-2 or TRBV6-3 and TRBJ2-2; weak D call: TRBD2 (6 bases). The germline V gene encodes CDR1 MNHEY and CDR2 SVGEGT. The germline V and J ends were trimmed by 4 bases and 2 bases, with 8 bases remaining between them. The CDR3 is made up of 14 amino acids. CDR3 residues: CASSSGTNTGELFS. DNA for the CDR3: TGTGCCAGCAGTTCAGGGACTAACACCGGGGAGCTGTTTTCT.

The chain couples TRBV5-4 to TRBJ2-5; 13 bases match TRBD2. This CDR3 contains 15 residues. Germline CDR1 is SGHNT and CDR2 is YYREEE (reference sequence). Trimming removed 5 bases from V and 5 bases from J; junction bases left unmatched: 6. Here the CDR3 reads CASSQGLAGAETQYF. The CDR3 DNA reads TGTGCCAGCAGTCAAGGACTAGCGGGAGCGGAGACCCAGTACTTC.

V gene TRBV5-1 combines with J gene TRBJ1-2; TRBD1 aligns across 7 bases. The V gene end was trimmed by 0 bases and the J gene end by 2 bases; junction bases not matched to a gene: 10. CDR1 and CDR2 from the germline V gene are SGHRS and YFSETQ. The CDR3 contains 17 residues. DNA for the CDR3: TGCGCCAGCAGCTTGGGCGGACCCGGGACAGTCAACTATGGCTACACCTTC. It yields the protein CASSLGGPGTVNYGYTF. Variable domain in full (rest from reference TRBV5-1 and TRBJ1-2): KAGVTQTPRYLIKTRGQQVTLSCSPISGHRSVSWYQQTPGQGLQFLFEYFSETQRNKGNFPGRFSGRQFSNSRSEMNVSTLELGDSALYLCASSLGGPGTVNYGYTFGSGTRLTVV.

On this clonotype: One end of the junction varies from germline; a read error may be responsible. The chain joins TRBV5-4 to TRBJ1-4, with D uncertain. The CDR3 sequence is 16 residues long. Germline CDR1 SGHNT, CDR2 YYREEE (reference sequence). CDR3 protein: CASSLAGSGGNEKLFF. CDR3 nucleotides: TGTGCCAGCAGCTTGGCGGGTTCGGGTGGTAATGAGAAACTGTTTTTT. Supplemented by reference TRBV5-4 and TRBJ1-4, the full variable domain reads ETGVTQSPTHLIKTRGQQVTLRCSSQSGHNTVSWYQQALGQGPQFIFQYYREEENGRGNFPPRFSGLQFPNYSSELNVNALELDDSALYLCASSLAGSGGNEKLFFGSGTQLSVL.

About this clonotype itself: A much larger clone lies one base from this, so it may be a read error. The chain has TRBV12-3 or TRBV12-4 and TRBJ2-1; the D gene is possibly TRBD2 (6 bases). The CDR3 runs to 14 residues. The CDR3 coding sequence is TGTGCCGGCAGTTCCGGAGGGCGTTACAATGAGCAGTTCTTC. Residues: CAGSSGGRYNEQFF.

Concerning this clonotype itself: Mismatch with germline at one junction end may stem from a read error. The CDR3 region has the DNA TGTGTCAGCAGTTTGGGGCAGAAAGCAAACGAGCAGTACTTC. Translated, it gives CVSSLGQKANEQYF. V is TRBV12-3 or TRBV12-4 and J is TRBJ2-7; TRBD1 is a possible D gene (5 bases). This CDR3 contains 14 residues.

This clonotype was counted ten times or more. This rearrangement joins TRBV29-1 to TRBJ2-7; the D gene is possibly TRBD2 (8 bases). The CDR3 totals 15 residues. Germline lookup yields CDR1 SQVTM and CDR2 ANQGSEA. The V end lost 7 bases, the J end lost 4 bases, and 23 bases lay between the germline ends. CDR3 in DNA: TGCAGCGCCCGAAAGACAGGGACTAGGGAGTACGAGCAGTACTTC. This codes for CSARKTGTREYEQYF.

Regarding this clonotype: This may come from a read error, since a much larger clone is one base off. The chain carries TRBV11-2 and TRBJ2-7; unclear D gene. The CDR3 totals 12 residues. V was trimmed by 10 bases and J by 3 bases, leaving 13 bases between them. Germline assignment: CDR1 SGHAT and CDR2 FQNNGV. CDR3 bases: TGTGCCAACACCCAATACCACTACGAGCAGTACTTC. Translating it yields CANTQYHYEQYF.

In the case of this clonotype: A much larger clone lies one base from this, so it may be a read error. The J gene is TRBJ1-1, the V gene TRBV6-5; D ambiguous. CDR3 length equals 13 residues. V lost 7 bases, J lost 1 base, and 10 bases lay in between. Germline V gene data show CDR1 as MNHEY and CDR2 as SVGAGI. The CDR3 coding sequence is TGTGCCAGCAAATACGACGGGAACACTGAAGCTTTCTTT. It yields the protein CASKYDGNTEAFF.

Remarks on this clonotype: One junction end does not reproduce the germline sequence, and a read error may be involved. The chain uses TRBV11-2 and TRBJ2-1, with 7 bases matching TRBD2. The CDR3 consists of 15 residues. Germline CDR1 SGHAT, CDR2 FQNNGV. Here the CDR3 reads CASSLVSGGSDGQFF. DNA for the CDR3: TGTGCCAGTAGCTTAGTATCCGGCGGGAGTGATGGGCAGTTCTTC.

The V call is TRBV6-1, the J call TRBJ2-3, with 10 bases lining up with TRBD2. CDR3 length: 16 residues. Germline CDR1 MNHNS, CDR2 SASEGT. The ends lost 6 bases at V and 2 bases at J; junction bases unmatched: 8. This CDR3 is CASRLVAGGNTDTQYF. CDR3 DNA sequence: TGTGCCAGCAGATTAGTAGCGGGAGGCAACACAGATACGCAGTATTTT.

Comment on this clonotype: Relative to the germline gene, one junction end is altered; a read error may explain this. The rearrangement joins TRBV11-1 to TRBJ2-3; no clear D gene. CDR3 size: 13 residues. Germline V gene lookup returns CDR1 SGHAT and CDR2 FQDESV (reference sequence). The CDR3 sequence is CVSSFLGGNTQYF. CDR3 DNA sequence: TGTGTCAGCAGCTTTCTGGGTGGGAATACGCAGTATTTT.

The rearrangement links TRBV29-1 to TRBJ1-1; the match to TRBD1 covers 7 bases. The CDR3 extends over 14 amino acids. Germline V gene data show CDR1 as SQVTM and CDR2 as ANQGSEA. V dropped 0 bases and J dropped 6; count of bases not matched to a gene: 7. CDR3 amino acids: CSVEERGRDAEAFF. The CDR3, as DNA: TGCAGCGTTGAAGAGAGGGGGCGAGACGCTGAAGCTTTCTTT.

As concerns this clonotype: This may be a read error, as it is one base from a much larger clone. The gene calls are TRBV29-1 and TRBJ2-2; D gene uncertain. V dropped 4 bases and J dropped 1 base, with 7 bases sitting between them. This CDR3 has 13 amino acids. Germline CDR1 SQVTM, CDR2 ANQGSEA. The CDR3 loop reads CSVVRQNTGELFF. CDR3 coding DNA: TGCAGCGTTGTAAGACAGAACACCGGGGAGCTGTTTTTT.